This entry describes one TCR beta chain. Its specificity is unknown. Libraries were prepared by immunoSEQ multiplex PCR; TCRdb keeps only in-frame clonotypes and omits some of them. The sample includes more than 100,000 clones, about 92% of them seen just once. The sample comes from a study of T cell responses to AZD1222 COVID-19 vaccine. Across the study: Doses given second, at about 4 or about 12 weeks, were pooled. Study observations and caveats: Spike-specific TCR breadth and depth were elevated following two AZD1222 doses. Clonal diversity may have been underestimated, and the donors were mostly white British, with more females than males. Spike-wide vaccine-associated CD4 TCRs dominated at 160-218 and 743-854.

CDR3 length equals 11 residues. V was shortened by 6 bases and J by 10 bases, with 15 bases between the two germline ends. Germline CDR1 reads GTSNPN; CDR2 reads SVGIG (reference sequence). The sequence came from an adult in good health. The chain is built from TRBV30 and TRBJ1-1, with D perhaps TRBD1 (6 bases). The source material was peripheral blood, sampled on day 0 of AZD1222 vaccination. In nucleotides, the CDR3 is TGTGCCTGTTCTAAAGGGACACCAGCTTTCTTT. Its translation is CACSKGTPAFF.